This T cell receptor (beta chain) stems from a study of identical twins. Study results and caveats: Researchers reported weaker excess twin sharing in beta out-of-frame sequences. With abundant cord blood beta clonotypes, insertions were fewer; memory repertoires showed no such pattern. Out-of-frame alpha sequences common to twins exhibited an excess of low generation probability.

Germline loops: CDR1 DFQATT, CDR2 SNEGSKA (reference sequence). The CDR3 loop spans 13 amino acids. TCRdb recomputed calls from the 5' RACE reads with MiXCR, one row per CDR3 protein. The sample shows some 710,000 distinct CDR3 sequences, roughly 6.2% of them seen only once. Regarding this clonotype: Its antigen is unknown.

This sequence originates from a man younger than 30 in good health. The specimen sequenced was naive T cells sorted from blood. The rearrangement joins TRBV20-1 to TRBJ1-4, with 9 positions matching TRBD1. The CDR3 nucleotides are TGCAGCGGACAAACAGGGGGCGGTGAAAAACTGTTTTTT. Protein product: CSGQTGGGEKLFF.